These 25 T cell receptor beta chains were sequenced from one sample in a study of T-cell memory formation after mild COVID-19. One entry per CDR3 protein results from TCRdb running MiXCR on the 5' RACE reads. This sample has approximately 230,000 distinct CDR3 sequences, with roughly 15% found just once. Specimen: PBMCs or a T cell subset sorted from them (not recorded which). These receptors were obtained from a man between 18 and 35 years old who had mild COVID-19 (a few samples of this study predate the infection). Cell type and time point are not known.

This clonotype has a handful of counts. The chain couples TRBV7-9 to TRBJ2-2; 7 positions agree with TRBD1. Germline V gives CDR1 SEHNR, CDR2 FQNEAQ (reference sequence). This CDR3 comprises 14 residues. V lost 8 bases and J lost 3; bases outside the gene matches: 6. The CDR3 nucleotides are TGTGCCAGCCGCCCGAGGGGGCACACCGGGGAGCTGTTTTTT. Translating it yields CASRPRGHTGELFF.

This chain uses TRBV4-1 with TRBJ1-5, with a tentative D call TRBD1 (5 bases). The CDR3 runs 17 residues. V was clipped by 1 base and J by 4 bases, with 17 bases between them. Germline values: CDR1 MGHRA, CDR2 YSYEKL. The CDR3 nucleotides read TGCGCCAGCAGCCAAGCACCACCGCGGGGGGGTAATCAGCCCCAGCATTTT. Residues: CASSQAPPRGGNQPQHF.

This clonotype was counted a single time. This CDR3 is CASSLYPAAGGEAFF. CDR3 sequence (DNA): TGTGCCAGTAGTCTATACCCTGCGGCGGGGGGTGAAGCTTTCTTT. V is TRBV19 and J is TRBJ1-1; perhaps TRBD1 as D (5 bases). Trimming cost V 5 bases and J 7 bases, with 20 bases left between them. CDR3 length: 15 residues. Germline-derived CDR1 and CDR2 are LNHDA and SQIVND (reference sequence). The full variable domain, completed using reference TRBV19 and TRBJ1-1, is DGGITQSPKYLFRKEGQNVTLSCEQNLNHDAMYWYRQDPGQGLRLIYYSQIVNDFQKGDIAEGYSVSREKKESFPLTVTSAQKNPTAFYLCASSLYPAAGGEAFFGQGTRLTVV.

The V gene is TRBV29-1, the J gene TRBJ1-1; D not certain. V was cut by 4 bases and J by 0 bases, with 12 bases left in between. Germline CDR1 and CDR2: SQVTM and ANQGSEA. The CDR3 loop spans 14 amino acids. In nucleotides, the CDR3 is TGCAGCGTTGCTCGCTCACAGATGAACACTGAAGCTTTCTTT. Encoded protein: CSVARSQMNTEAFF.

The table lists this clonotype with a few counts. The genes are TRBV7-9 and TRBJ2-4; 8 bases line up with TRBD2. After removal of 5 bases from V and 8 bases from J, the junction contained 20 bases not matched to a gene. The CDR3 covers 18 residues. Germline V gene sequence: CDR1 SEHNR, CDR2 FQNEAQ (reference sequence). The CDR3 DNA reads TGTGCCAGCAGCCCCGCCCCGGCGGGGGGTTCTTTCGTGGACATTCAGTACTTC. Translated, it gives CASSPAPAGGSFVDIQYF.

In its sample, this clonotype was seen many times. The rearrangement uses TRBV14 and TRBJ2-1; unclear D gene. Trimming removed 2 bases from V and 8 bases from J, with 10 bases in between. Germline CDR1 and CDR2: SGHDN and FVKESK. The CDR3 is 13 residues long. The CDR3 bases are TGTGCCAGCAGCCAATCCCACCTCCATGAGCAGTTCTTC. It yields the protein CASSQSHLHEQFF. Drawing the rest from reference TRBV14 and TRBJ2-1, the complete variable domain is EAGVTQFPSHSVIEKGQTVTLRCDPISGHDNLYWYRRVMGKEIKFLLHFVKESKQDESGMPNNRFLAERTGGTYSTLKVQPAELEDSGVYFCASSQSHLHEQFFGPGTRLTVL.

V is TRBV5-1 and J is TRBJ2-2; unclear D gene. Germline CDR1 reads SGHRS; CDR2 reads YFSETQ. V shed 3 bases and J shed 1 base, with 7 bases lying between them. The CDR3 sequence is 14 residues long. The CDR3, as DNA: TGCGCCAGCAGCTCACGGGTGAACACCGGGGAGCTGTTTTTT. Its translation: CASSSRVNTGELFF.

This clonotype appeared many times. V and J are TRBV7-2 and TRBJ2-5; either TRBD1 or TRBD2 may supply D (6 bases each). Germline lookup yields CDR1 SGHTA and CDR2 FQGNSA. V lost 6 bases to trimming and J lost 1 base, with 9 bases between them. This CDR3 is built from 13 residues. CDR3 in amino acids: CASSRGVQETQYF. The DNA of the CDR3 is TGTGCCAGCAGTAGGGGGGTCCAAGAGACCCAGTACTTC.

This clonotype was counted a few times. The V gene is TRBV7-2, the J gene TRBJ2-5; TRBD2 might be the D (6 bases). Germline assignment: CDR1 SGHTA and CDR2 FQGNSA. V lost 3 bases to trimming and J lost 7 bases, with 12 bases between them. The CDR3 sequence is 13 residues long. The chain's CDR3 is CASSFEAGRTQYF. The CDR3 bases are TGTGCCAGCAGCTTTGAAGCGGGTCGGACCCAGTACTTC.

CDR3 loop: CATGRGRDGTGELFF. In nucleotides, the CDR3 is TGTGCCACCGGACGTGGGAGGGATGGCACCGGGGAGCTGTTTTTT. V usage is TRBV24-1 and J usage is TRBJ2-2; the match to TRBD2 covers 7 bases. Per the germline V gene, CDR1 is KGHDR and CDR2 is SFDVKD. The CDR3 loop spans 15 amino acids. The junction had 10 bases not matched to a gene; V was cut back by 9 bases and J by 4 bases.

The chain couples TRBV9 to TRBJ1-5; tentative D call: TRBD1 (5 bases). There are 15 residues in the CDR3. CDR1 is SGDLS, CDR2 YYNGEE, per germline. The V end lost 0 bases, the J end lost 6 bases, and 13 bases lay between the germline ends. CDR3 in DNA: TGTGCCAGCAGCGTAGCTCCGGAGGGGCCTCAGCCCCAGCATTTT. Translation: CASSVAPEGPQPQHF.

V usage is TRBV18 and J usage is TRBJ2-6; D is unresolved. Between the trimmed V and J ends, which lost 1 base and 0 bases, there was a span of 13 bases. The CDR3 length is 18 residues. CDR1 is KGHSH, CDR2 LQKENI, per germline. The CDR3 is CASSPLYARISGANVLTF. CDR3 nucleotide sequence: TGTGCCAGCTCACCACTCTATGCCAGAATCTCTGGGGCCAACGTCCTGACTTTC.

This clonotype has only a few counts. The chain uses TRBV2 and TRBJ1-6, with D unclear. V was pared by 7 bases and J by 0 bases, with 10 bases between. This CDR3 region has 15 residues. CDR1 and CDR2 (germline): SNHLY, FYNNEI. CDR3 sequence (DNA): TGTGCCAGCAAGGCGGAGAGCTCCTATAATTCACCCCTCCACTTT. It codes for CASKAESSYNSPLHF.

The chain links TRBV4-1 to TRBJ1-5; unclear D gene. The CDR3 runs to 17 residues. The germline V and J ends were trimmed by 0 bases and 1 base, with 13 bases remaining between them. Germline lookup yields CDR1 MGHRA and CDR2 YSYEKL. The CDR3 DNA reads as TGCGCCAGCAGCCAAGACCCCGGGGTAGGGAGCAATCAGCCCCAGCATTTT. Translated, it gives CASSQDPGVGSNQPQHF.

This clonotype has just a few counts. The rearrangement uses TRBV7-2 and TRBJ1-3; the D is unclear. Between the trimmed V and J ends, which lost 3 bases and 0 bases, there was a span of 12 bases. The CDR3 is made up of 16 amino acids. Germline V lookup: CDR1 SGHTA, CDR2 FQGNSA. The CDR3 is CASSFSNPPSGNTIYF. The CDR3 DNA sequence: TGTGCCAGCAGCTTTTCCAATCCGCCCTCTGGAAACACCATATATTTT.

This clonotype was seen only a few times. V is TRBV3-1 and J is TRBJ2-5; 8 bases match TRBD2. The CDR3 has 16 residues. CDR1 is LGHDT, CDR2 YNNKEL, per germline (reference sequence). The ends lost 4 bases at V and 5 bases at J; junction bases unmatched: 12. The CDR3 sequence is CASSLFGRGAGETQYF. CDR3 coding DNA: TGTGCCAGCAGCCTGTTTGGGCGGGGGGCCGGGGAGACCCAGTACTTC.

At least ten counts were recorded for this clonotype. In DNA, the CDR3 is TGTGCCAGCAGCTTAGCGGAATACAATGAGCAGTTCTTC. This encodes CASSLAEYNEQFF. The rearrangement links TRBV7-2 to TRBJ2-1; D not certain. Trimming removed 0 bases from V and 4 bases from J, with 4 bases in between. The CDR3 is 13 residues long. Germline V lookup: CDR1 SGHTA, CDR2 FQGNSA.

The chain uses TRBV7-2 and TRBJ2-3, with D possibly matching TRBD2 (5 bases). Trimming cost V 7 bases and J 1 base, with 12 bases left between them. The CDR3 is 14 residues long. Germline V gene data show CDR1 as SGHTA and CDR2 as FQGNSA. CDR3 bases: TGTGCCAGCACCCGAGGGAGCGGCACAGATACGCAGTATTTT. This translates into CASTRGSGTDTQYF.

This clonotype was observed at least ten times. The gene calls are TRBV7-2 and TRBJ2-3; 10 bases fit TRBD2. Germline CDR1 reads SGHTA; CDR2 reads FQGNSA. Losses at the gene ends were 3 bases for V and 2 bases for J; bases not matched to a gene: 2. This CDR3 spans 15 amino acids. Written as DNA, the CDR3 is TGTGCCAGCAGCTTTAGCGGGGGGTCCACAGATACGCAGTATTTT. It codes for CASSFSGGSTDTQYF.

V is TRBV5-5 and J is TRBJ2-7, with D perhaps TRBD2 (6 bases). The germline CDR1 and CDR2 sequences are SGHKS and YYEKEE (reference sequence). The CDR3 loop spans 12 amino acids. With 1 base removed from V and 6 bases from J, the gap between germline ends came to 8 bases. CDR3 nucleotides: TGTGCCAGCAGCTTGCTGGGGGGCGAGCAGTACGTC. Translating it yields CASSLLGGEQYV.

This clonotype was detected only a few times. The chain employs TRBV5-6 and TRBJ2-3; D possibly corresponds to TRBD2 (6 bases). This CDR3 spans 16 amino acids. Germline assignment: CDR1 SGHDT and CDR2 YYEEEE. V lost 1 base and J 1 base, leaving 13 bases between the germline ends. As DNA, the CDR3 is TGTGCCAGCAGCTTGCTAGTCGCTAGCGGCACAGATACGCAGTATTTT. The encoded protein is CASSLLVASGTDTQYF.

The chain recombines TRBV10-2 with TRBJ2-7, with 7 bases matching TRBD2. Germline trimming cut 3 bases from V and 4 bases from J; bases unmatched to any gene: 3. This CDR3 has 13 residues. Germline values: CDR1 WSHSY, CDR2 SAAADI. DNA for the CDR3: TGCGCCAGCAGTGATTGGGGGGGATACGAGCAGTACTTC. This gives the protein CASSDWGGYEQYF.

This chain joins TRBV12-3 or TRBV12-4 and TRBJ2-5; 9 bases agree with TRBD2. This CDR3 is built from 15 residues. The V segment lost 8 bases and the J segment 4 bases; nucleotides outside the gene matches: 11. CDR3 sequence reads: CASSNGAGGRETQYF. CDR3 nucleotide sequence: TGTGCCAGCTCCAACGGCGCGGGGGGGCGAGAGACCCAGTACTTC.

V is TRBV7-9 and J is TRBJ2-2; possible D gene TRBD2, 6 bases. Germline V lookup: CDR1 SEHNR, CDR2 FQNEAQ (reference sequence). This CDR3 is 14 amino acids long. Trimming took off 7 bases at V and 2 bases at J, with 11 bases between the two ends. The CDR3 loop is CASKAGLNTGELFF. The CDR3 nucleotides read TGTGCCAGCAAGGCGGGGCTAAACACCGGGGAGCTGTTTTTT.

V and J are TRBV18 and TRBJ2-4; D is uncertain. The CDR3 runs 13 residues. Trimming pared 0 bases from V and 6 bases from J, leaving 6 bases between. Germline CDR1 and CDR2: KGHSH and LQKENI. CDR3 sequence (DNA): TGTGCCAGCTCACCACCTACAACAAACATTCAGTACTTC. Amino acid sequence: CASSPPTTNIQYF.